The T cell receptor (beta chain) described here comes from a study of blood T cell repertoires in COVID-19. As for the study in general: The analysed material was cDNA or gDNA that came from T cells, B-cell-depleted T cells, or PBMCs.

With 3 bases removed from V and 8 bases from J, the gap between germline ends came to 10 bases. Germline V gene data show CDR1 as MNHNS and CDR2 as SASEGT. The CDR3 extends over 12 amino acids. Authors' analysis steps: Estimation of nucleated cell counts relied on the amplification of reference gene primers. Data came from immunoSEQ multiplex PCR; TCRdb stores just in-frame clones and leaves some out. The V and J calls and the clone size are those of that table, but D and trimming were determined from the DNA. Here the sample spans some 150,000 clones, 80% to 90% being singletons. The chain couples TRBV6-1 to TRBJ1-2; D not certain. Sequencing input: peripheral blood. This clonotype was sampled from a woman in her 50s with active or convalescent COVID-19. Written as DNA, the CDR3 is TGTGCCAGCAGTGAGGAGCCTAGGGGCTACACCTTC. Translation gives CASSEEPRGYTF.